This T cell receptor (beta chain) came from a study of cytomegalovirus exposure and HLA in healthy donors. The study, taken as a whole, reports: Specificity of a few CMV-associated chains for CMV antigens was verified in vitro. Reportedly, diagnosis of cytomegalovirus status by the classifier showed high specificity and sensitivity. Clusters of TCRs from the first cohort tended to co-occur in the 110 or so validation repertoires (as a later analysis found). The listing of 150 to 200 TCR beta chains classed them as cytomegalovirus-associated.

The table came from immunoSEQ multiplex PCR; TCRdb's copy has only in-frame clones and leaves some out. The table shows 150,000 to 200,000 clones, with about 89% occurring only once. The CDR3 extends over 13 amino acids. J was trimmed by 5 bases and V by 5 bases; bases with no gene match: 4. Per the germline V gene, CDR1 is MDHEN and CDR2 is SYDVKM. Concerning this clone itself: Its specificity is unknown.

The receptor comes from a young man in good health and CMV-seropositive. Sequencing was performed on PBMCs. The chain couples TRBV28 to TRBJ1-2, with 8 bases lining up with TRBD1. CDR3 DNA sequence: TGTGCCAGCAGTCAGGACAGGGCGTATGGCTACACCTTC. Encoded protein: CASSQDRAYGYTF.